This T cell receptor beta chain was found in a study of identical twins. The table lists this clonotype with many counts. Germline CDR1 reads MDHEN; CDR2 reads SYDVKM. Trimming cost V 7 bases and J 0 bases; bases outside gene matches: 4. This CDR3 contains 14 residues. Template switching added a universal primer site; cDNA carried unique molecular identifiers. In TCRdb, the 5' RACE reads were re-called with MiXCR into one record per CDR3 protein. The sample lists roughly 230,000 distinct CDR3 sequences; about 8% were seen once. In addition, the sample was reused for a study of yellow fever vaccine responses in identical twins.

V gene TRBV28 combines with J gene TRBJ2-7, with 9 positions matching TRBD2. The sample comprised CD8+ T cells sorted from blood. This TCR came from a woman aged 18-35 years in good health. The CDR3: CASNLAGTSYEQYF. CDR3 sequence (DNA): TGTGCCAGCAACCTAGCGGGAACCTCCTACGAGCAGTACTTC.